Below are 21 T cell receptor beta chains sequenced from a single sample in a study of glioma-infiltrating T cells after dendritic cell vaccination. TCRdb's copy holds only in-frame clones and misses some; the assay was immunoSEQ multiplex PCR. The sample includes 90,000 to 100,000 clones, about four fifths of them seen just once. Source: blood, taken before dendritic cell vaccination. These receptors were taken from a human donor with glioblastoma.

This sequence joins TRBV2 and TRBJ2-1; TRBD2 is a possible D gene (5 bases). The CDR3 loop spans 14 amino acids. V lost 3 bases and J lost 5, with 11 bases in between. Germline-derived CDR1 and CDR2 are SNHLY and FYNNEI. CDR3 sequence: CASSENWTDNEQFF. CDR3 in DNA: TGTGCCAGCAGTGAGAACTGGACTGACAATGAGCAGTTCTTC.

This clone was seen a few times. The chain employs TRBV30 and TRBJ2-5; TRBD2 matches at 11 bases. The CDR3 consists of 16 residues. Germline V lookup: CDR1 GTSNPN, CDR2 SVGIG (reference sequence). V dropped 2 bases and J dropped 4; count of bases not matched to a gene: 9. As DNA, the CDR3 is TGTGCCTGGAGTATTGGGACTAGCGGTTCCGGAGAGACCCAGTACTTC. This sequence encodes CAWSIGTSGSGETQYF. Using reference TRBV30 and TRBJ2-5 for the parts outside the CDR3, the full variable domain is SQTIHQWPATLVQPVGSPLSLECTVEGTSNPNLYWYRQAAGRGLQLLFYSVGIGQISSEVPQNLSASRPQDRQFILSSKKLLLSDSGFYLCAWSIGTSGSGETQYFGPGTRLLVL.

V and J are TRBV5-4 and TRBJ2-3; TRBD2 agrees at 12 bases. Germline assignment: CDR1 SGHNT and CDR2 YYREEE (reference sequence). J lost 0 bases, V lost 3 bases, and 5 bases had no gene match. The CDR3 runs 17 residues. The CDR3 bases are TGTGCCAGCAGCTCAGGACTAGCGGGGACTAGCACAGATACGCAGTATTTT. This encodes CASSSGLAGTSTDTQYF.

The V gene is TRBV5-1, the J gene TRBJ1-5, with D possibly matching TRBD1 (6 bases). V shed 0 bases and J shed 2 bases, with 9 bases lying between them. The V gene's germline CDR1 is SGHRS and CDR2 YFSETQ. The CDR3 has 15 amino acids. This chain's CDR3 is CASSLGSGGNQPQHF. The CDR3 bases are TGCGCCAGCAGCTTGGGTTCAGGGGGCAATCAGCCCCAGCATTTT. Filled out from reference TRBV5-1 and TRBJ1-5, the complete variable domain reads KAGVTQTPRYLIKTRGQQVTLSCSPISGHRSVSWYQQTPGQGLQFLFEYFSETQRNKGNFPGRFSGRQFSNSRSEMNVSTLELGDSALYLCASSLGSGGNQPQHFGDGTRLSIL.

The genes are TRBV27 and TRBJ2-7, with D maybe TRBD2 (6 bases). The CDR3 has 16 residues. V lost 6 bases to trimming and J lost 2 bases, with 20 bases between them. Germline-derived CDR1 and CDR2 are MNHEY and SMNVEV (reference sequence). The CDR3 sequence is CASRRRRGRVPYEQYF. DNA of the CDR3: TGTGCCAGCAGGAGGAGGAGGGGCAGAGTCCCCTACGAGCAGTACTTC.

The genes are TRBV28 and TRBJ1-4; the match to TRBD1 covers 10 bases. V dropped 3 bases and J dropped 7; count of bases not matched to a gene: 2. CDR1 MDHEN and CDR2 SYDVKM come from the germline V gene. CDR3 length: 14 residues. The CDR3 region is CASSFGQGVEKLFF. The CDR3 DNA reads TGTGCCAGCAGTTTCGGACAGGGGGTTGAAAAACTGTTTTTT.

The chain couples TRBV15 to TRBJ2-5, with 13 bases fitting TRBD2. Per germline, CDR1 LNHNV and CDR2 YYDKDF (reference sequence). V lost 1 base and J lost 5; bases outside the gene matches: 4. The CDR3 length is 16 residues. The CDR3 DNA is TGTGCCACCAGCAGAGGGACTAGCGGGAGTGGTGAGACCCAGTACTTC. Translation: CATSRGTSGSGETQYF.

The chain is built from TRBV5-1 and TRBJ2-3, with 14 bases that match TRBD2. CDR3 size: 17 residues. Germline values: CDR1 SGHRS, CDR2 YFSETQ. The trim removed 0 bases at V and 5 bases at J, leaving 5 bases unmatched. The CDR3 DNA reads TGCGCCAGCAGCTTGGCCATTGGACTAGCGGGAGGAGATACGCAGTATTTT. Its translation: CASSLAIGLAGGDTQYF.

The chain combines TRBV4-1 with TRBJ2-1, with TRBD1 as a possible D gene (5 bases). The CDR3 runs 16 residues. V lost 2 bases to trimming and J lost 2 bases, with 13 bases between them. Looked up from germline, CDR1 is MGHRA and CDR2 is YSYEKL. This CDR3 reads CASSQRGQGAYNEQFF. In DNA form, the CDR3 reads TGCGCCAGCAGCCAAAGGGGTCAGGGTGCCTACAATGAGCAGTTCTTC.

This clone was observed a single time. The J gene is TRBJ1-2, the V gene TRBV30; D unclear. V gave up 0 bases and J gave up 2 bases, with 16 bases separating them. From germline, CDR1 is GTSNPN and CDR2 SVGIG (reference sequence). The CDR3 has 16 residues. The CDR3 region is CAWSVGPTASNYGYTF. The CDR3 nucleotides read TGTGCCTGGAGTGTAGGGCCGACGGCTAGCAACTATGGCTACACCTTC.

The J gene is TRBJ2-7, the V gene TRBV5-1; TRBD2 aligns across 8 bases. J gave up 2 bases and V 0 bases, and 1 base lay outside the gene matches. CDR1 SGHRS and CDR2 YFSETQ come from the germline V gene. The CDR3 runs to 14 residues. CDR3 sequence (DNA): TGCGCCAGCAGCTTGGCGCGGGGGGCCTACGAGCAGTACTTC. Encoded protein: CASSLARGAYEQYF. Variable domain in full (rest from reference TRBV5-1 and TRBJ2-7): KAGVTQTPRYLIKTRGQQVTLSCSPISGHRSVSWYQQTPGQGLQFLFEYFSETQRNKGNFPGRFSGRQFSNSRSEMNVSTLELGDSALYLCASSLARGAYEQYFGPGTRLTVT.

The CDR3 is CSALYQGNYGYTF. For the CDR3, the DNA is TGCAGCGCCCTATACCAGGGAAACTATGGCTACACCTTC. The gene calls are TRBV29-1 and TRBJ1-2, with D possibly TRBD1 on 5 matching bases. Germline V gene lookup returns CDR1 SQVTM and CDR2 ANQGSEA. The CDR3 has 13 amino acids. V was trimmed by 7 bases and J by 2 bases, leaving 14 bases between them.

A few counts support this clone. The chain combines TRBV18 with TRBJ2-3, with D possibly matching TRBD1 (5 bases). CDR3 length equals 16 residues. Trimming removed 2 bases from V and 2 bases from J, with 14 bases in between. Per the germline V gene, CDR1 is KGHSH and CDR2 is LQKENI. The DNA for the CDR3 is TGTGCCAGCTCACCATATGCAGGGATAGACACAGATACGCAGTATTTT. Residues: CASSPYAGIDTDTQYF.

This chain links TRBV9 with TRBJ1-1; possibly TRBD1 for D (5 bases). With 0 bases removed from V and 1 base from J, the gap between germline ends came to 7 bases. There are 14 residues in the CDR3. Looked up from germline, CDR1 is SGDLS and CDR2 is YYNGEE. CDR3 sequence reads: CASSVVGGNTEAFF. The CDR3, as DNA: TGTGCCAGCAGCGTAGTCGGGGGGAACACTGAAGCTTTCTTT.

A single count supports this clone. This chain uses TRBV19 with TRBJ1-2, with 11 positions matching TRBD1. V shed 3 bases and J 4 bases; nucleotides not matched to a gene: 22. The germline V gene encodes CDR1 LNHDA and CDR2 SQIVND (reference sequence). This CDR3 comprises 21 residues. The CDR3 nucleotides read TGTGCCAGTAGTATGTTATTCGCGGTCTGGACAGGGGGCGACAGCATCTATGGCTACACCTTC. Its protein product is CASSMLFAVWTGGDSIYGYTF. The full variable domain, its missing parts supplied by reference TRBV19 and TRBJ1-2, is DGGITQSPKYLFRKEGQNVTLSCEQNLNHDAMYWYRQDPGQGLRLIYYSQIVNDFQKGDIAEGYSVSREKKESFPLTVTSAQKNPTAFYLCASSMLFAVWTGGDSIYGYTFGSGTRLTVV.

The chain links TRBV19 to TRBJ2-5, with D possibly TRBD1 on 6 matching bases. The CDR3 contains 13 residues. Germline CDR1 LNHDA, CDR2 SQIVND (reference sequence). Trimming took 6 bases from V and 2 from J, leaving 10 bases between them. The CDR3 DNA reads TGTGCCAGTAGGTTCAGGGGTCAAGAGACCCAGTACTTC. Protein sequence: CASRFRGQETQYF.

The chain uses TRBV21-1 and TRBJ2-7; TRBD1 is the table's D call, not checked against the DNA. TRBV21-1 is designated a pseudogene. The CDR3 totals 16 residues. As DNA, the CDR3 is TGTGCCAGCAGCCCACGACAGGGGATCAGAGTCCACGAGCAGTACTTC. It specifies CASSPRQGIRVHEQYF.

This rearrangement joins TRBV9 to TRBJ2-3; D perhaps matches TRBD2 (6 bases). The CDR3 contains 15 residues. CDR1 and CDR2 (germline): SGDLS, YYNGEE. V lost 3 bases to trimming and J lost 2 bases, with 13 bases between them. CDR3 protein: CASSARGTTTDTQYF. The DNA for the CDR3 is TGTGCCAGCAGCGCCCGGGGGACCACCACAGATACGCAGTATTTT.

The V gene is TRBV19, the J gene TRBJ1-2; 9 positions agree with TRBD1. V gave up 0 bases and J gave up 13 bases; unmatched junction bases: 6. The CDR3 consists of 13 residues. In germline, CDR1 is LNHDA, CDR2 SQIVND (reference sequence). CDR3 residues: CASSIDWTGVPTF. CDR3 sequence (DNA): TGTGCCAGTAGTATAGATTGGACAGGGGTACCCACCTTC. The whole variable domain, filled in from reference TRBV19 and TRBJ1-2, reads DGGITQSPKYLFRKEGQNVTLSCEQNLNHDAMYWYRQDPGQGLRLIYYSQIVNDFQKGDIAEGYSVSREKKESFPLTVTSAQKNPTAFYLCASSIDWTGVPTFGSGTRLTVV.

The V gene is TRBV2, the J gene TRBJ2-5, with a weak D call TRBD2 (6 bases). V lost 4 bases and J lost 3, with 6 bases in between. CDR3 length: 12 residues. CDR1 and CDR2 from the germline V gene are SNHLY and FYNNEI. The CDR3 coding sequence is TGTGCCAGCAGTGGACTAGAAGAGACCCAGTACTTC. It encodes CASSGLEETQYF.

This chain links TRBV5-1 with TRBJ2-2, with D perhaps matching TRBD2 (6 bases). V was trimmed by 5 bases and J by 3 bases, leaving 11 bases between them. Germline-derived CDR1 and CDR2 are SGHRS and YFSETQ. CDR3 size: 14 residues. The DNA for the CDR3 is TGCGCCAGCAGGCTAGCGTCGCACACCGGGGAGCTGTTTTTT. Translated: CASRLASHTGELFF.